Presented here are 14 T cell receptor beta chains from one specimen sequenced in a study of identical twins listed by TCRdb under 2016. Receptors were amplified or captured by 5' RACE. Sequencing used an Illumina HiSeq 2000. The raw public reads went through TCRdb reprocessing: fastp at Q25, MiXCR clone calling, in-frame beta chains kept. For every CDR3 protein sequence, its rows merge into one entry that carries the most common genes and DNA. Recorded for this sample are about 690,000 distinct CDR3 sequences; over 5% of them occurred a single time. The leading ten clones occupy 1.5% to 2% of the sample. The sequenced sample consisted of naive T cells sorted from blood. Per the publication, the cell subset or site label means: cells isolated with a human naive T-cell isolation kit. These receptors were obtained from a man between 18 and 35 years old in good health.

The table lists this clonotype with a few counts. The CDR3 spells CASTRTGIEQYV. The DNA for the CDR3 is TGTGCCAGCACAAGAACAGGGATCGAGCAGTACGTC. The chain carries TRBV27 and TRBJ2-7, with a tentative D call TRBD1 (6 bases). Per the germline V gene, CDR1 is MNHEY and CDR2 is SMNVEV (reference sequence). The V end lost 7 bases, the J end lost 6 bases, and 13 bases lay between the germline ends. The CDR3 has 12 amino acids.

This clonotype was detected many times. V usage is TRBV12-3 or TRBV12-4 and J usage is TRBJ2-1; perhaps TRBD1 as D (6 bases). V was clipped by 5 bases and J by 14 bases, with 22 bases between them. The CDR3 spans 14 residues. The CDR3: CASSPAGTNPEEFF. CDR3 DNA: TGTGCCAGCAGTCCGGCCGGGACAAACCCTGAAGAGTTCTTC.

This clonotype showed up just a few times. The chain couples TRBV12-3 or TRBV12-4 to TRBJ1-5; D gene ambiguous. V was clipped by 1 base and J by 7 bases, with 17 bases between them. CDR3 size: 16 residues. In DNA form, the CDR3 reads TGTGCCAGCAGTTTAGGGCCCCGGGGAATAGGGCAGCCCCAGCATTTT. Its protein is CASSLGPRGIGQPQHF.

This clonotype was found many times. The chain recombines TRBV28 with TRBJ2-1; D remains ambiguous. Trimming cost V 3 bases and J 10 bases, with 13 bases left between them. The CDR3 spans 13 residues. Germline CDR1 reads MDHEN; CDR2 reads SYDVKM. DNA for the CDR3: TGTGCCAGCAGTTTTTTGGCGGTTGAGGAGCAGTTCTTC. Translated: CASSFLAVEEQFF. Looking up the rest from reference TRBV28 and TRBJ2-1 gives the full variable domain: DVKVTQSSRYLVKRTGEKVFLECVQDMDHENMFWYRQDPGLGLRLIYFSYDVKMKEKGDIPEGYSVSREKKERFSLILESASTNQTSMYLCASSFLAVEEQFFGPGTRLTVL.

This chain joins TRBV6-1 and TRBJ2-1; the D call may be TRBD1 or TRBD2 (5 bases each). Trimming took 7 bases from V and 6 from J, leaving 19 bases between them. The CDR3 extends over 15 amino acids. CDR1 is MNHNS and CDR2 is SASEGT in the germline V gene. The CDR3 spells CASNPTSGSINEQFF. CDR3 DNA: TGTGCCAGCAATCCCACATCAGGGAGCATCAATGAGCAGTTCTTC.

This clonotype was recorded at least ten times. V and J are TRBV28 and TRBJ2-7; D is uncertain. Trimming stripped 5 bases from V and 3 bases from J, with 17 bases between. Germline assignment: CDR1 MDHEN and CDR2 SYDVKM. This CDR3 is 15 amino acids long. The CDR3, as DNA: TGTGCCAGCAGTCGACCCCCTCCTGCGAACTACGAGCAGTACGTC. Translating gives CASSRPPPANYEQYV.

Many counts were recorded for this clonotype. The chain carries TRBV27 and TRBJ2-1; 10 bases fit TRBD2. From germline, CDR1 is MNHEY and CDR2 SMNVEV (reference sequence). V lost 7 bases, J lost 8 bases, and 17 bases stayed unmatched. The CDR3 runs to 17 residues. The CDR3 protein is CASTTSRKTSGFYEQFF. For the CDR3, the DNA is TGTGCCAGCACCACGTCTCGGAAGACTAGCGGGTTCTATGAGCAGTTCTTC.

The rearrangement joins TRBV5-1 to TRBJ2-5, with D hard to call. Trimming removed 0 bases at V and 2 bases at J, with 17 bases between. The germline CDR1 and CDR2 sequences are SGHRS and YFSETQ. The CDR3 consists of 17 residues. The CDR3 region has the DNA TGCGCCAGCAGCTTGGCCTGGGGTCAGAGCCGTCAAGAGACCCAGTACTTC. Translated: CASSLAWGQSRQETQYF.

The chain is built from TRBV12-3 or TRBV12-4 and TRBJ2-5; 10 bases agree with TRBD2. The CDR3 is 17 amino acids. Trimming at V came to 1 base and at J to 4 bases, leaving 9 bases not matched to a gene. This CDR3 reads CASSLGTSGRATETQYF. The CDR3 bases are TGTGCCAGCAGTTTAGGGACTAGCGGTAGAGCCACAGAGACCCAGTACTTC.

This clonotype was observed a handful of times. The chain employs TRBV12-3 or TRBV12-4 and TRBJ2-7; TRBD2 aligns across 11 bases. Trimming at V came to 5 bases and at J to 4 bases, leaving 4 bases not matched to a gene. The CDR3 has 14 residues. The CDR3 region is CASSPTSGKYEQYF. CDR3 nucleotides: TGTGCCAGCAGTCCGACTAGCGGGAAGTACGAGCAGTACTTC.

The chain recombines TRBV18 with TRBJ2-1; 8 bases match TRBD2. V lost 2 bases to trimming and J lost 6 bases; unmatched junction nucleotides: 9. Germline lookup yields CDR1 KGHSH and CDR2 LQKENI. The CDR3 spans 16 residues. The CDR3 loop is CASSPWGAGASNEQFF. As DNA, the CDR3 is TGTGCCAGCTCACCATGGGGAGCGGGAGCTTCCAATGAGCAGTTCTTC.

The V call is TRBV24-1, the J call TRBJ2-1; no reliable D call. This CDR3 is built from 14 residues. The V gene's germline CDR1 is KGHDR and CDR2 SFDVKD. Trimming removed 0 bases from V and 5 bases from J, with 7 bases in between. DNA for the CDR3: TGTGCCACCAGTGATTTGAACAGTAACAATGAGCAGTTCTTC. It encodes CATSDLNSNNEQFF.

This clonotype was detected only a few times. V usage is TRBV14 and J usage is TRBJ2-1, with D tentatively TRBD2 (6 bases). The CDR3 runs 13 residues. CDR1 is SGHDN, CDR2 FVKESK, per germline. V shed 0 bases and J shed 12 bases, with 12 bases lying between them. The CDR3 sequence: CASSQDYRGTQFF. The CDR3 region has the DNA TGTGCCAGCAGCCAAGATTATCGGGGGACGCAGTTCTTC.

This clonotype was picked up many times. The rearrangement links TRBV20-1 to TRBJ1-1, with 9 bases identical to TRBD1. This CDR3 has 15 residues. Losses at the gene ends were 5 bases for V and 1 base for J; bases not matched to a gene: 8. CDR1 DFQATT and CDR2 SNEGSKA come from the germline V gene (reference sequence). The CDR3 nucleotides are TGCAGTGCTGAAGGCCGGGACAGGGCGAACACTGAAGCTTTCTTT. Amino acids: CSAEGRDRANTEAFF.